The clone carrying this T cell receptor (beta chain) was counted at least ten times. V dropped 0 bases and J dropped 7; count of bases not matched to a gene: 10. Per germline, CDR1 LGHNA and CDR2 YSLEER. This CDR3 region has 17 residues. In TCRdb, the RT-PCR reads were re-called with MiXCR into one record per CDR3 protein. There are 650,000 to 800,000 distinct CDR3 sequences in the sample; over 12% occur only once, and roughly 3.9% lies in the top ten. What was sequenced was memory CD4+ T cells from blood. The source is a female donor in good health, serving as a healthy control. This sequence joins TRBV4-3 and TRBJ1-4, with 8 bases fitting TRBD1. In DNA, the CDR3 is TGCGCCAGCAGCCAAGATCCAAGGACAGGGTATGCTGAAAAACTGTTTTTT. Translation gives CASSQDPRTGYAEKLFF.